Given below is one T cell receptor beta chain in context. Its antigen is not yet known. The junction departs from germline at one end; a sequencing error may be responsible. The entry originates in a study of shared clonotypes between healthy human individuals (TCRdb year 2020). With respect to the entire study: The cohort included a few men and two women between 18 and 49 years of age. For each donor, CD4 naive and CD4 memory were each given three plates, CD8 naive was given two plates, and CD8 memory was given one plate. To estimate repertoire size and how much clonotype sharing occurs between individuals, the study deeply sequenced the blood TCR repertoires of several healthy adults. To increase sequencing depth and limit assay-specific biases, TCR repertoire library preparation and sequencing were carried out by different laboratories using diverse techniques. Per donor, leukapheresis produced somewhere between about 0.8 and 9 billion PBMCs.

General study outcomes and caveats: Only blood was sampled, and tissue TCR repertoires likely differ from those in blood. Across several donors, approximately 5% of naive CD4, 3% to 3.5% of naive CD8, approximately 2.5% of memory CD4, and approximately 0.4% of memory CD8 clonotypes were shared. Pairwise subsampling led to the expectation that sequencing depth would affect the degree of clonotype sharing among donors. Rarefaction of sorted-subset datasets indicated incomplete sequencing despite the large sequencing depth. Because the study included only a small number of donors, the genetic and exposure-history diversity represented was limited. Higher generation probabilities were observed for clonotypes shared by all four sorted-subset donors than for non-shared clonotypes. Estimated clonotype richness was generally larger for naive than for memory subsets.

The germline V gene sets CDR1 to ENHRY and CDR2 to SYGVKD. The CDR3 holds 11 amino acids from the cysteine to the phenylalanine. Only the CDR3 region is kept as DNA, spanning 33 bases read in frame from base 1. CD8 naive samples were CD45RO-negative cells positively selected for CCR7, giving a CD45RA+CCR7+ population that excluded TemRA cells. The donors were healthy, HIV-negative adults with no recently reported acute infections or vaccinations. Every donor was a Caucasian adult residing in Nashville, Tennessee, USA. After blood collection by leukapheresis, PBMCs were isolated using Ficoll-Histopaque density gradient centrifugation and then cryopreserved in the vapor phase of liquid nitrogen. Purity and quantity of every magnetically sorted T cell population were checked by analytical flow cytometry. Genomic DNA was isolated from each sorted fraction and quantified by UV absorbance on a Nanodrop 2000c.

TCR CDR3 regions were amplified from genomic DNA by multiplex PCR using the deep immunoSEQ assay. For each cell subset, the extracted genomic DNA was distributed evenly across all wells of several immunoSEQ 96-well plates, and each plate served as one replicate. For sorted subsets, 150 to 250 ng of genomic DNA, equivalent to some 30,000 T cell genomes, went into each replicate PCR. Purified libraries were measured with a Qubit 3.0 fluorometer, size-checked on a Bioanalyzer 2100, and measured again with the KAPA Library Quantification kit. Each immunoSEQ 96-well plate was sequenced on its own single-read 150-cycle Illumina NextSeq 550 flow cell. Per the authors' processing: The immunoSEQ output contained only junctional sequences without quality scores, so filtering could not match that applied to full-length reads. To assign V/J genes and CDR3, sequences were annotated against IMGT germline references using PyIR, a Python wrapper for IgBLAST v1.9. Reads with weak V/J assignments (E-value above 1e-6), missing CDR3, stop codons, out-of-frame junctions, or ambiguous translated residues were removed. V3J clonotypes were defined by identical inferred V gene, J gene, and CDR3 amino acid sequence. To compute the percentage overlap between repertoires, the number of shared unique clonotypes was divided by the size of the smaller repertoire. Repertoire richness was assessed with RTK rarefaction, the Chao1 estimator, and Recon v2.1 estimates of unobserved clonotypes. OLGA was used to compute generation probabilities for all TCRbeta clonotypes that the gDNA method yielded from a few donors. Imported from immuneACCESS, the table was reduced by TCRdb to in-frame sequences with V and J called. These copies leave out some clones; in studies compared against another copy, an unresolved V gene accounts for under half, and the cause of the remainder is not known. The DNA gave D and trimming, while V, J and clone size come from that table. This sample comprises millions of clones, about 95% of them detected only once. 0.9% to 1.3% of the sample is in the top ten clones.

The source is a man between 18 and 35 years old in good health. The rearranged chain carries TRBV10-3 and TRBJ2-7; the D gene lacks a confident call. Sequencing used naive CD8+ T cells sorted from blood. The cell subset or site label corresponds to: CD45RA+CCR7+. The CDR3 here reads CASSPRYEQYF. The DNA is as follows: TGTGCCAGCAGTCCCCGCTACGAGCAGTACTTC.